This entry describes one TCR beta chain. Its specificity is not known. Adolescents were screened for latent TB by skin test and IGRA. This record belongs to a study of T cells in tuberculosis. Study details: A South African cohort included IGRA-negative adolescents, latently infected IGRA-positive adolescents and adults with active tuberculosis.

Findings and limits, study-wide: GMM-specific TCRs were nearer to active tuberculosis alpha repertoires, suggesting expansion.

Germline lookup yields CDR1 MNHNS and CDR2 SASEGT. The CDR3 totals 15 residues. Trimming removed 4 bases at V and 0 bases at J, with 11 bases between. Profiling relied on immunoSEQ multiplex PCR, and the TCRdb table lists in-frame clones only, not all of them. The sample shows about 30,000 clones, 94% of them seen only once. The receptor was isolated from a donor aged 10-29 years with latent tuberculosis or without tuberculosis infection. This sequence joins TRBV6-1 and TRBJ2-3; tentatively, D is TRBD2 (5 bases). Sequencing input: PBMCs. The CDR3 coding sequence is TGTGCCAGCAGTGTAGGGTGGACTAGCACAGATACGCAGTATTTT. Translating gives CASSVGWTSTDTQYF.